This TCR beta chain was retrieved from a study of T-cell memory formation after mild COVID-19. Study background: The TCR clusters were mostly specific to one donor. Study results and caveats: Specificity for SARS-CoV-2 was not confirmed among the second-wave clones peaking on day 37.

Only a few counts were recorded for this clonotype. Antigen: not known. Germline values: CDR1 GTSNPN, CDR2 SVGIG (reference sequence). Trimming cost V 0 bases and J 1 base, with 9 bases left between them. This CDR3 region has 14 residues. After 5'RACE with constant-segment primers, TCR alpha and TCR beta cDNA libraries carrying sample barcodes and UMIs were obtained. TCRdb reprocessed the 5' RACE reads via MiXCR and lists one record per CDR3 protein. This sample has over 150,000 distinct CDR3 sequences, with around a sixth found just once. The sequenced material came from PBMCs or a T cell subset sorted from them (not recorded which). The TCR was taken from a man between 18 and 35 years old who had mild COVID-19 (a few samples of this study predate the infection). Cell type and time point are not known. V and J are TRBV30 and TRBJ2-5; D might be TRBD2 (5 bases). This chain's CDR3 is CAWSVLGLQETQYF. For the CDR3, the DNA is TGTGCCTGGAGTGTACTAGGACTCCAAGAGACCCAGTACTTC.